Following are 26 T cell receptor beta chains from one sample sequenced in a study of breast tumors, draining lymph nodes, adjacent tissues (dated by TCRdb to the mid-2010s). Libraries were built with multiplex PCR. For sequencing, an Illumina HiSeq 2000 was employed. Through fastp at Q25 and MiXCR, TCRdb rebuilt clones from the public reads, retaining in-frame beta chains. Rows are combined by CDR3 protein, so each entry shows the most common genes and DNA. Within this sample are some 66,000 distinct CDR3 sequences, with roughly 57% of them counted one time only. In total, the top ten clones hold around 20% of the sample. Sequences were obtained from breast tumor tissue. These receptors were obtained from a female donor with breast cancer. Some clones in this sample may be carry-over from other donors' samples.

This clonotype appeared a few times. This sequence joins TRBV12-3 or TRBV12-4 and TRBJ1-1; possible D gene TRBD1, 5 bases. Trimming cost V 3 bases and J 1 base, with 6 bases left between them. The CDR3 spans 13 residues. Here the CDR3 DNA reads TGTGCCAGCAGTTTCGGACAGAACACTGAAGCTTTCTTT. It encodes CASSFGQNTEAFF.

This chain links TRBV10-3 with TRBJ2-7; 11 bases map to TRBD2. From germline, CDR1 is ENHRY and CDR2 SYGVKD. The V gene end was trimmed by 3 bases and the J gene end by 4 bases; junction bases not matched to a gene: 5. The CDR3 has 15 amino acids. As DNA, the CDR3 is TGTGCCATCAGTGACCCCGGGACTAGCGGTTACGAGCAGTACTTC. This encodes CAISDPGTSGYEQYF.

This clonotype was detected many times. The V gene is TRBV9, the J gene TRBJ1-2, with D unclear. Deletions cut 3 bases from V and 7 bases from J, with 16 bases between. Germline loops: CDR1 SGDLS, CDR2 YYNGEE. The CDR3 consists of 14 residues. Written as DNA, the CDR3 is TGTGCCAGCAGCGCCGCCGGAGCCGGGGTTGGCTACACCTTC. As protein: CASSAAGAGVGYTF.

This rearrangement joins TRBV14 to TRBJ2-7, with 9 bases that match TRBD1. Germline assignment: CDR1 SGHDN and CDR2 FVKESK. This CDR3 region has 15 residues. V shed 9 bases, J shed 2 bases, and the junction held 11 bases outside the gene matches. CDR3 amino acids: CASRVSGTGTYEQYF. The CDR3, as DNA: TGTGCCAGTAGAGTATCCGGGACAGGGACCTACGAGCAGTACTTC.

The chain uses TRBV7-2 and TRBJ2-5; D gene unclear. Trimming took off 3 bases at V and 2 bases at J, with 13 bases between the two ends. There are 15 residues in the CDR3. The germline gives CDR1 SGHTA, CDR2 FQGNSA. The CDR3 nucleotides are TGTGCCAGCAGCTTGGGGTTGTCAGTTCAAGAGACCCAGTACTTC. Its protein product is CASSLGLSVQETQYF.

This clonotype was counted ten times or more. A much larger clonotype is one base distant, so this may be a read error. In DNA form, the CDR3 reads TGTGCCAGCAGCTTAGAAGGGGTCCGGGAAGCCACAGATCCGCAGTATTTT. It translates to CASSLEGVREATDPQYF. The genes are TRBV7-2 and TRBJ2-3; perhaps D is TRBD1 or TRBD2 (5 bases each). From germline, CDR1 is SGHTA and CDR2 FQGNSA. The CDR3 extends over 17 amino acids.

This clonotype came up many times. The chain recombines TRBV19 with TRBJ1-5; the D gene is possibly TRBD1 (5 bases). The V gene lost 3 bases and the J gene lost 0 bases, with 21 bases spanning the gap. This CDR3 is built from 19 residues. Germline V CDR1 and CDR2: LNHDA, SQIVND (reference sequence). CDR3 coding DNA: TGTGCCAGTAGTATCGGTCTGGGACGGGACTCTTATAGCAATCAGCCCCAGCATTTT. It codes for CASSIGLGRDSYSNQPQHF.

This clonotype appeared a single time. The V and J genes are TRBV20-1 and TRBJ2-2; 7 nucleotides agree with TRBD2. The ends lost 4 bases at V and 5 bases at J; junction bases unmatched: 7. In germline, CDR1 is DFQATT, CDR2 SNEGSKA (reference sequence). There are 14 residues in the CDR3. As DNA, the CDR3 is TGCAGTGCTACCACGGGGGGAGGGACCGGGGAGCTGTTTTTT. Its protein product is CSATTGGGTGELFF.

This clonotype was observed many times. V and J are TRBV5-8 and TRBJ2-1, with a possible D match to TRBD2 (5 bases). In germline, CDR1 is SGHTS, CDR2 YDEGEE. Trimming removed 0 bases at V and 0 bases at J, with 13 bases between. This CDR3 has 17 residues. In DNA, the CDR3 is TGTGCCAGCAGCTTGGGAGGACTGGGTAGCTCCTACAATGAGCAGTTCTTC. The encoded protein is CASSLGGLGSSYNEQFF.

This clonotype showed up many times. One end of the junction is discordant with germline, which a read error may explain. V and J are TRBV5-1 and TRBJ2-7; 7 nucleotides align to TRBD2. The CDR3 length is 13 residues. Per the germline V gene, CDR1 is SGHRS and CDR2 is YFSETQ. CDR3 residues: CASSLGRETPLNF. CDR3 nucleotides: TGCGCCAGCAGCTTGGGGCGGGAGACCCCGTTGAACTTC.

The V call is TRBV30, the J call TRBJ1-6; 8 bases agree with TRBD1. The CDR3 is made up of 15 amino acids. Germline CDR1 GTSNPN, CDR2 SVGIG (reference sequence). The V and J ends lost 3 bases and 10 bases, in that order; junction bases with no gene match: 11. The CDR3 nucleotides are TGTGCCTGGAGAAACAGGGGGTTTGAAGGCTCACCCCTCCACTTT. Residues: CAWRNRGFEGSPLHF.

This clonotype was picked up one time. This chain connects TRBV27 to TRBJ2-4, with TRBD2 identical over 10 bases. Trimming at V came to 5 bases and at J to 0 bases, leaving 7 bases not matched to a gene. The CDR3 is made up of 17 amino acids. Germline V lookup: CDR1 MNHEY, CDR2 SMNVEV (reference sequence). Written as DNA, the CDR3 is TGTGCCAGCAGTCCTCGGACTAGCGGAGTAGCCAAAAACATTCAGTACTTC. This sequence encodes CASSPRTSGVAKNIQYF.

Notes on this clonotype: This likely comes from a read error, as the CDR3 has no conserved phenylalanine or tryptophan at its end. V and J are TRBV5-1 and TRBJ1-2; D is perhaps TRBD1 (6 bases). Germline-derived CDR1 and CDR2 are SGHRS and YFSETQ. V was pared by 4 bases and J by 9 bases, with 10 bases between. The CDR3 is made up of 11 amino acids. DNA for the CDR3: TGCGCCAGCAGCCTACAGGGAAGCTACACCTCC. This encodes CASSLQGSYTS.

The CDR3 is CAISEVQGLGYTF. The CDR3 DNA reads TGTGCCATCAGTGAAGTACAGGGACTCGGCTACACCTTC. V and J are TRBV10-3 and TRBJ1-2; perhaps TRBD1 as D (6 bases). The V end was cut by 3 bases, the J end by 8 bases, with 13 bases between. This CDR3 contains 13 residues. CDR1 and CDR2 from the germline V gene are ENHRY and SYGVKD.

This clonotype was recorded once. V gene TRBV6-5 combines with J gene TRBJ2-6, with D unclear. This CDR3 spans 17 amino acids. Germline CDR1 and CDR2: MNHEY and SVGAGI. The V end lost 10 bases, the J end lost 0 bases, and 19 bases lay between the germline ends. The CDR3 region is CAIPVAGRSSGANVLTF. The CDR3 bases are TGTGCCATCCCCGTTGCCGGACGGAGCTCTGGGGCCAACGTCCTGACTTTC.

The chain carries TRBV9 and TRBJ1-2; D gene uncertain. Between the trimmed V and J ends, which lost 6 bases and 8 bases, there was a span of 17 bases. Germline CDR1 reads SGDLS; CDR2 reads YYNGEE. The CDR3 consists of 13 residues. CDR3: CASTSGGRGGYTF. The CDR3 coding sequence is TGTGCCAGCACCTCCGGAGGGCGAGGCGGCTACACCTTC.

The J gene is TRBJ2-7, the V gene TRBV7-3; D may be TRBD2 (7 bases). CDR3 size: 15 residues. Trimming stripped 0 bases from V and 7 bases from J, with 16 bases between. The germline gives CDR1 SGHTA, CDR2 FQGTGA. CDR3 sequence: CASSLTGGLAEEQYF. The CDR3 nucleotides are TGTGCCAGCAGCTTAACCGGGGGGCTAGCGGAGGAGCAGTACTTC. The complete variable domain, with remaining parts taken from reference TRBV7-3 and TRBJ2-7, reads GAGVSQTPSNKVTEKGKYVELRCDPISGHTALYWYRQSLGQGPEFLIYFQGTGAADDSGLPNDRFFAVRPEGSVSTLKIQRTERGDSAVYLCASSLTGGLAEEQYFGPGTRLTVT.

The chain combines TRBV24-1 with TRBJ2-3, with 7 nucleotides matching TRBD2. The CDR3 extends over 14 amino acids. CDR1 KGHDR and CDR2 SFDVKD come from the germline V gene. V shed 4 bases and J 1 base; nucleotides not matched to a gene: 1. The CDR3 bases are TGTGCCACCAGTGACGCGGGGGGCACAGATACGCAGTATTTT. Translated: CATSDAGGTDTQYF.

Comments on this clonotype: Because the CDR3 is missing its conserved closing phenylalanine or tryptophan, this is likely a read error. V usage is TRBV7-9 and J usage is TRBJ2-1, with D perhaps being TRBD1 or TRBD2 (5 bases each). The CDR3 has 13 residues. CDR1 SEHNR and CDR2 FQNEAQ come from the germline V gene (reference sequence). The V gene lost 6 bases and the J gene lost 8 bases, with 14 bases spanning the gap. The CDR3 here is CASRSSGADEQFL. The CDR3 region has the DNA TGTGCCAGCAGATCGTCCGGGGCGGATGAGCAGTTCCTC.

This chain links TRBV5-1 with TRBJ2-6; TRBD2 aligns across 11 bases. The CDR3 extends over 17 amino acids. The junction had 2 bases not matched to a gene; V was cut back by 1 base and J by 2 bases. Germline-derived CDR1 and CDR2 are SGHRS and YFSETQ. The CDR3 DNA is TGCGCCAGCAGCTTGACTAGCGGGAGTCCTGGGGCCAACGTCCTGACTTTC. It is translated as CASSLTSGSPGANVLTF.

Remarks on this clonotype: Sequence at one end of the junction differs from germline and may be a read error. The V call is TRBV28, the J call TRBJ2-1, with a tentative D call TRBD2 (6 bases). Germline CDR1 reads MDHEN; CDR2 reads SYDVKM. The CDR3 is 15 residues long. The CDR3 protein is CASSSGGLAGSEQSF. The CDR3 DNA follows: TGTGCCAGCAGTTCTGGGGGACTGGCGGGTTCTGAGCAGTCCTTC.

The chain couples TRBV5-6 to TRBJ1-2, with TRBD1 matching 12 bases. CDR1 is SGHDT, CDR2 YYEEEE, per germline. The CDR3 has 14 amino acids. V trimming: 4 bases; J trimming: 8 bases; junction bases outside the gene matches: 6. The CDR3 is CASSPGTGGEGYTF. CDR3 DNA: TGTGCCAGCAGCCCTGGGACAGGGGGCGAAGGCTACACCTTC.

This clonotype was detected many times. This chain links TRBV19 with TRBJ1-5; D gene ambiguous. Germline V gene data show CDR1 as LNHDA and CDR2 as SQIVND (reference sequence). V was clipped by 5 bases and J by 1 base, with 15 bases between them. The CDR3 extends over 16 amino acids. CDR3 bases: TGTGCCAGTAGTTCTGGATTAAGGCACAGCAATCAGCCCCAGCATTTT. The encoded protein is CASSSGLRHSNQPQHF.

The rearrangement uses TRBV7-9 and TRBJ1-5; D is possibly TRBD1 (6 bases). This CDR3 region has 17 residues. Germline values: CDR1 SEHNR, CDR2 FQNEAQ (reference sequence). Trimming pared 1 base from V and 3 bases from J, leaving 16 bases between. CDR3 sequence (DNA): TGTGCCAGCAGCTTAGGCATTTCAGGGGAGGTCAATCAGCCCCAGCATTTT. This codes for CASSLGISGEVNQPQHF.

This clonotype was counted many times. This chain connects TRBV4-1 to TRBJ1-4; unclear D gene. CDR1 and CDR2 from the germline V gene are MGHRA and YSYEKL. Trimming cost V 4 bases and J 3 bases, with 12 bases left between them. CDR3 length: 15 residues. The CDR3 reads CASSLIAGANEKLFF. As DNA, the CDR3 is TGCGCCAGCAGCCTAATCGCCGGGGCTAATGAAAAACTGTTTTTT.

A remark on this clonotype: This may come from a read error, since a much larger clone is one base off. The chain carries TRBV6-1 and TRBJ1-5; no definite D call. The ends were cut back, 5 bases at V and 2 bases at J, with 13 bases in the middle. Germline CDR1 and CDR2: MNHNS and SASEGT. CDR3 length equals 15 residues. The DNA of the CDR3 is TGTGCCAGCAGTCATCCTAAACATGGCAATCAGCCCCAGCATTTT. This gives the protein CASSHPKHGNQPQHF.